Described below is a single T cell receptor beta chain sequence and its context. Its antigen is unknown. Template switching supplied a universal primer site; unique molecular identifiers were carried on the cDNA. In TCRdb, the 5' RACE reads were re-called with MiXCR into one record per CDR3 protein. Here the sample spans around 670,000 distinct CDR3 sequences, roughly 6% being singletons. The data belong to a study of identical twins. The study's findings and limits: Cross-sectional statistical analysis, not tracking of the same donors, underpinned the conclusions. Recombination models fit unrelated individuals' TCR alpha sharing but underestimated twins'.

Looked up from germline, CDR1 is MNHEY and CDR2 is SMNVEV (reference sequence). V dropped 6 bases and J dropped 2 bases, with 19 bases sitting between them. The CDR3 covers 16 residues. The specimen sequenced was naive T cells sorted from blood. The chain combines TRBV27 with TRBJ2-5; TRBD2 is a possible D gene (7 bases). The source is a man between 18 and 35 years old in good health. CDR3 amino acids: CASSLRGGAPQETQYF. CDR3 in DNA: TGTGCCAGCAGCCTTAGAGGGGGGGCCCCGCAAGAGACCCAGTACTTC.